Listed below are T cell receptor beta chains from one sample, sequenced in a study of T cell responses to AZD1222 COVID-19 vaccine. Assay used: immunoSEQ multiplex PCR; TCRdb lists only in-frame clones, some missing. The sample gives under 150,000 clones, approximately 89% of which show up once; about 6% is in the top ten. Sequences were derived from peripheral blood, sampled 28 days after the second AZD1222 dose. These receptors came from an adult who received the AZD1222 COVID-19 vaccine. Both conserved end residues are part of each CDR3. The D gene is left open where the match is weak. Part of the rows lack a size; the others show once, few, many or a class for expanded clones.

TRBD2	TRBV10-2	TRBJ2-3	.	16	CASRPPGGLATDTQYF	TGCGCCAGCAGGCCCCCGGGAGGCCTAGCCACAGATACGCAGTATTTT
.	TRBV19	TRBJ1-3	.	12	CASSTGGNTIYF	TGTGCCAGTAGTACTGGTGGAAACACCATATATTTT
.	TRBV6-1	TRBJ2-7	.	12	CASSEIKGTQYF	TGTGCCAGCAGTGAAATAAAAGGGACACAGTACTTC
.	TRBV6-5	TRBJ2-7	.	15	CASRSIQGYSYEQYF	TGTGCCAGCAGGAGTATACAGGGTTACTCCTACGAGCAGTACTTC
.	TRBV18	TRBJ2-2	.	15	CASSPRTDDTGELFF	TGTGCCAGCTCACCACGGACTGACGATACCGGGGAGCTGTTTTTT
.	TRBV29-1	TRBJ2-7	.	12	CSVGQGGDEQYF	TGCAGCGTTGGGCAGGGGGGGGACGAGCAGTACTTC
.	TRBV27	TRBJ2-3	.	14	CASSLWFGTDTQYF	TGTGCCAGCAGTTTATGGTTTGGTACAGATACGCAGTATTTT
TRBD1	TRBV5-6	TRBJ1-2	.	14	CASSPTDRVPGYTF	TGTGCCAGCAGCCCTACGGACAGGGTTCCAGGCTACACCTTC
.	TRBV6-5	TRBJ1-2	.	13	CASSGLDSYGYTF	TGTGCCAGCAGCGGACTGGATAGCTATGGCTACACCTTC
.	TRBV19	TRBJ1-2	.	15	CASALQGSFTYGYTF	TGTGCCAGTGCCCTACAGGGCAGCTTCACCTATGGCTACACCTTC
.	TRBV5-6	TRBJ2-7	.	13	CASSSRDTYEQYF	TGTGCCAGCAGCAGCCGGGACACGTACGAGCAGTACTTC
TRBD1	TRBV6-2/TRBV6-3	TRBJ1-2	.	13	CASSPGQGQGYTF	TGTGCCAGCAGCCCAGGACAGGGGCAAGGCTACACCTTC
.	TRBV20-1	TRBJ2-1	.	11	CSARADNEQFF	TGCAGTGCTAGAGCGGATAATGAGCAGTTCTTC
TRBD1	TRBV7-9	TRBJ1-2	.	17	CASSQGQGWLSIAGYTF	TGTGCCAGCAGCCAGGGACAGGGATGGCTAAGTATTGCGGGCTACACCTTC
.	TRBV2	TRBJ1-5	.	14	CASSLGGRNQPQHF	TGTGCCAGCAGTCTCGGGGGTCGCAATCAGCCCCAGCATTTT
.	TRBV7-2	TRBJ2-3	.	17	CASSHRTTGRGTDTQYF	TGTGCCAGCAGCCATCGTACTACGGGGCGAGGCACAGATACGCAGTATTTT
TRBD1	TRBV6-5	TRBJ1-1	.	14	CASSTGQGDTEAFF	TGTGCCAGCAGTACCGGACAGGGGGACACTGAAGCTTTCTTT
TRBD1	TRBV15	TRBJ1-2	.	15	CATGLRGGVSYGYTF	TGTGCCACCGGGCTTAGAGGGGGCGTATCCTATGGCTACACCTTC
TRBD1	TRBV4-2	TRBJ1-3	.	16	CASSQEQGDGRNTIYF	TGTGCCAGCAGCCAGGAACAGGGGGACGGGAGAAACACCATATATTTT
.	TRBV15	TRBJ1-1	once	14	CATSRAGKGAEAFF	TGTGCCACCAGCAGAGCCGGTAAGGGCGCTGAAGCTTTCTTT
TRBD1	TRBV5-4	TRBJ1-1	.	13	CASSLQGATEAFF	TGTGCCAGCAGCTTACAGGGGGCGACTGAAGCTTTCTTT
.	TRBV5-1	TRBJ2-2	once	14	CASAPSLNTGELFF	TGCGCCAGCGCCCCCAGCTTGAACACCGGGGAGCTGTTTTTT
.	TRBV6-5	TRBJ1-4	.	12	CASSRGNEKLFF	TGTGCCAGCAGCCGGGGGAATGAAAAACTGTTTTTT
.	TRBV6-5	TRBJ2-5	.	15	CASSQGQGLGETQYF	TGTGCCAGCAGTCAGGGACAAGGTCTTGGGGAGACCCAGTACTTC
TRBD1	TRBV5-8	TRBJ2-2	.	19	CASSRSSKDRGRGTGELFF	TGTGCCAGCAGCAGATCTTCAAAGGACAGGGGGCGAGGCACCGGGGAGCTGTTTTTT
TRBD1	TRBV6-2/TRBV6-3	TRBJ1-5	.	14	CASSRTGRNQPQHF	TGTGCCAGCAGTCGGACAGGGAGGAATCAGCCCCAGCATTTT
.	TRBV19	TRBJ1-2	.	17	CASTGSAPGTVNYGYTF	TGTGCCTCGACTGGTTCGGCCCCGGGGACCGTCAACTATGGCTACACCTTC
TRBD2	TRBV7-9	TRBJ2-7	once	13	CASGYASRGGQYF	TGTGCCAGCGGATACGCCTCCCGGGGGGGGCAGTACTTC
.	TRBV28	TRBJ1-2	.	12	CASSWAGYGYTF	TGTGCCAGCAGTTGGGCAGGGTACGGCTACACCTTC
TRBD1	TRBV7-2	TRBJ1-2	.	15	CASSTRSRQGYGYTF	TGTGCCAGCAGCACCCGATCCCGACAGGGTTATGGCTACACCTTC
.	TRBV10-3	TRBJ2-7	few	12	CATTRDSYEQYF	TGTGCCACCACCAGGGACTCCTACGAGCAGTACTTC
.	TRBV28	TRBJ2-1	.	13	CASSLGQYNEQFF	TGTGCCAGCAGTCTTGGCCAATACAATGAGCAGTTCTTC
.	TRBV29-1	TRBJ2-7	.	12	CSVVDIKYEQYF	TGCAGCGTTGTGGACATAAAGTACGAGCAGTACTTC
.	TRBV6-2/TRBV6-3	TRBJ2-7	.	15	CASSYDRGSGYEQYF	TGTGCCAGCAGTTACGATCGAGGCTCGGGCTACGAGCAGTACTTC
TRBD1	TRBV3-1/TRBV3-2	TRBJ1-2	.	15	CASSPGDSPLYGYTF	TGTGCCAGCAGCCCAGGGGACAGCCCCCTCTATGGCTACACCTTC
.	TRBV29-1	TRBJ2-1	.	16	CSVTPVMGGHDNEQFF	TGCAGCGTTACCCCCGTTATGGGGGGGCACGACAATGAGCAGTTCTTC
.	TRBV24-1	TRBJ2-1	.	14	CATSDPLDGDEQFF	TGTGCCACCAGTGACCCCCTCGACGGCGATGAGCAGTTCTTC
TRBD1	TRBV5-5	TRBJ1-5	.	16	CASSTGTAGVNQPQHF	TGTGCCAGCAGCACCGGGACAGCGGGAGTCAATCAGCCCCAGCATTTT
.	TRBV7-6	TRBJ1-1	.	16	CASSLGQAGLNTEAFF	TGTGCCAGCAGCTTAGGCCAGGCGGGTTTGAACACTGAAGCTTTCTTT
.	TRBV11-2	TRBJ2-7	.	12	CASSLQGYEQYF	TGTGCCAGCAGCTTACAGGGGTACGAGCAGTACTTC
.	TRBV7-3	TRBJ1-1	.	14	CASSLWGQGFEAFF	TGTGCCAGCAGCTTATGGGGCCAGGGATTTGAAGCTTTCTTT
.	TRBV18	TRBJ2-2	.	14	CASSPQGHTGELFF	TGTGCCAGCTCACCGCAAGGACACACCGGGGAGCTGTTTTTT
.	TRBV10-2	TRBJ1-3	.	15	CASRTTAISGNTIYF	TGCGCCAGCAGGACTACCGCCATCTCTGGAAACACCATATATTTT
.	TRBV5-4	TRBJ1-1	.	13	CASSLGRDTEAFF	TGTGCCAGCAGCTTGGGTCGGGACACTGAAGCTTTCTTT
TRBD2	TRBV7-2	TRBJ2-1	.	15	CASSLTGGSYNEQFF	TGTGCCAGCAGCTTAACGGGGGGCTCCTACAATGAGCAGTTCTTC
TRBD1	TRBV5-1	TRBJ2-2	.	17	CASSHLTGTALGGELFF	TGCGCCAGCAGCCACTTAACTGGGACAGCTCTCGGCGGGGAGCTGTTTTTT
.	TRBV5-5	TRBJ1-1	.	16	CASSFALRAMNTEAFF	TGTGCCAGCAGCTTCGCTCTCAGGGCTATGAACACTGAAGCTTTCTTT
.	TRBV6-2/TRBV6-3	TRBJ2-7	.	14	CASSYLGGSYEQYF	TGTGCCAGCAGTTACCTGGGGGGCTCCTACGAGCAGTACTTC
.	TRBV5-6	TRBJ2-3	.	14	CASAPRAVPDTQYF	TGTGCCAGCGCCCCAAGGGCGGTTCCAGATACGCAGTATTTT
.	TRBV18	TRBJ1-3	.	14	CASSPVSSGNTIYF	TGTGCCAGCTCACCCGTCTCCTCTGGAAACACCATATATTTT
.	TRBV18	TRBJ2-2	.	15	CASSPPGGFTGELFF	TGTGCCAGCTCACCACCAGGGGGGTTCACCGGGGAGCTGTTTTTT
.	TRBV9	TRBJ1-2	.	15	CASSVLGGANYGYTF	TGTGCCAGCAGCGTATTAGGAGGGGCTAACTATGGCTACACCTTC